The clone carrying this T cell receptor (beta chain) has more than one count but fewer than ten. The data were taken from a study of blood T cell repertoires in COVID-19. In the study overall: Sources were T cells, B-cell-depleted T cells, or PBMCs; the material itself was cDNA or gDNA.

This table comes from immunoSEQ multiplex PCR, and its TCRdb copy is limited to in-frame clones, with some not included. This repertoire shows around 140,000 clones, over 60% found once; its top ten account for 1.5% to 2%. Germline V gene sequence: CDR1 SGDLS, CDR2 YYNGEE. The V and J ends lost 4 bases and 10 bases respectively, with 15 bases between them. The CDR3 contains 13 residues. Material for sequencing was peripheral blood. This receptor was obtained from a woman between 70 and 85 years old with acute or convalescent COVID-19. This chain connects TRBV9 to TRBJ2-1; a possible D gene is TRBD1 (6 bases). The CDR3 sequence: CASSSRGLREQFF. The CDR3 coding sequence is TGTGCCAGCAGCTCCAGGGGTTTGAGGGAGCAGTTCTTC.